This T cell receptor beta chain is from a study of Ad26.COV2.S vaccination and SARS-CoV-2 variants. Study-level information: Once or twice, 56 days apart, Ad26.COV2.S was delivered intramuscularly. Study-level points and caveats: Whether participants received vaccine or placebo, their non-spike TCR breadth was similar.

Profiled with immunoSEQ multiplex PCR; TCRdb holds only in-frame clones, not every one. The profile covers about 280,000 clones, with around 87% appearing a single time and over 2.5% taken by the ten largest. Treatment described: roughly 20 received Ad26.COV2.S at low or high dose, single or two shots; five or six received placebo; per-sample allocation not given. Sampling happened 63 days after the first vaccine or placebo injection. What was given as vaccine was an Ad26 vector encoding Wuhan-strain SARS-CoV-2 spike. This clone was seen just once. Its antigen is unidentified. This specimen consisted of peripheral blood, obtained in a trial of Ad26.COV2.S vaccine versus placebo. This clonotype originated in a person between 18 and 60 years old who received the Ad26.COV2.S COVID-19 vaccine or a placebo.

CDR3 nucleotide sequence: TGTGCCTGGAGTCCGAGCATTGGGTATGAAAAACTGTTTTTT. Protein: CAWSPSIGYEKLFF. The chain recombines TRBV30 with TRBJ1-4; D unclear. Germline assignment: CDR1 GTSNPN and CDR2 SVGIG (reference sequence). The CDR3 consists of 14 residues. V was clipped by 2 bases and J by 6 bases, with 13 bases between them. Full variable domain (rest looked up from reference TRBV30 and TRBJ1-4): SQTIHQWPATLVQPVGSPLSLECTVEGTSNPNLYWYRQAAGRGLQLLFYSVGIGQISSEVPQNLSASRPQDRQFILSSKKLLLSDSGFYLCAWSPSIGYEKLFFGSGTQLSVL.